This T cell receptor (beta chain) stems from a study of low-dose radiotherapy and immunotherapy resistance in tumors. The wider study: Patients received 300 mg of oral aspirin each day across four cycles, commencing on cycle 1 day 1.

The V and J ends lost 4 bases and 4 bases respectively, with 19 bases between them. The length of the CDR3 is 15 residues. Germline V gene lookup returns CDR1 GTSNPN and CDR2 SVGIG (reference sequence). In this sample, this clonotype turned up many times. TRAV and TRBV primers primed cDNA for both TCRalpha and TCRbeta. TCR amplification involved about 21 PCR cycles with a constant-region primer and V-primer adapter. Using its own MiXCR run on the reads, TCRdb lists one record per CDR3 protein. The repertoire includes tens of thousands of distinct CDR3 sequences, around 17% of them detected once, and roughly 3% sits in the top ten. As to time point: before trial treatment. The therapy administered to donors comprised nivolumab, ipilimumab, aspirin, low-dose cyclophosphamide and low-dose radiotherapy.

This chain uses TRBV30 with TRBJ1-2; D is uncertain. The sequence derives from a male donor with prostate cancer. Sequences were derived from PBMCs, sampled before treatment. The CDR3 protein is CAWTLGLDEGYGYTF. The CDR3 DNA reads as TGTGCCTGGACTTTGGGGTTGGACGAGGGCTATGGCTACACCTTC.